Sequencing of this T cell receptor (beta chain) was carried out in a study of OX40 agonist ivuxolimab in advanced cancers. Study-level information: Subjects had a mean age of roughly 60 years, with a range of about 23 to 79; about 83% were male.

Trimming shortened V by 3 bases and J by 2 bases, and 8 bases separated the two germline ends. The CDR3 extends over 13 amino acids. From germline, CDR1 is SGHTA and CDR2 FQGNSA. Generated by immunoSEQ multiplex PCR, the TCRdb table keeps only in-frame clones and is missing some. The top ten hold more than 1% of the sample, which has fewer than 70,000 clones, roughly 90% seen once. This clone was counted a single time. The chain has TRBV7-2 and TRBJ2-7; no definite D call. This TCR derives from an adult with an advanced solid tumor such as melanoma, head and neck, liver or kidney cancer. The material was CD4+ or CD8+ T cells sorted from blood, obtained in a trial of the OX40 agonist ivuxolimab. The CDR3 protein is CASSFETTYEQYF. The CDR3 DNA sequence: TGTGCCAGCAGCTTTGAAACTACCTACGAGCAGTACTTC. The whole variable domain, filled in from reference TRBV7-2 and TRBJ2-7, reads GAGVSQSPSNKVTEKGKDVELRCDPISGHTALYWYRQSLGQGLEFLIYFQGNSAPDKSGLPSDRFSAERTGGSVSTLTIQRTQQEDSAVYLCASSFETTYEQYFGPGTRLTVT.